Listed below are T cell receptor beta chains from one sample, sequenced in a study of blood T cells in healthy people across ages. TCRdb recomputed calls from the 5' RACE reads with MiXCR, one row per CDR3 protein. Among 790,000 or so distinct CDR3 sequences listed, 46% were seen once. The sample taken for sequencing was blood. Receptor source: a man of 80 years or more in good health. Each CDR3 is given with its conserved first and last residue. D genes are given only for firm matches. Rows may omit the clone size; those that give it use once, few, many or a size class.

-,TRBJ2-2,TRBV10-3,TRBD1,TGTGCCATCACCCACACAGGGGGCACCGGGGAGCTGTTTTTT,CAITHTGGTGELFF
-,TRBJ2-3,TRBV12-3/TRBV12-4,-,TGTGCCAGCAGTTCCCCCTGGGGCGGGCCCACAGATACGCAGTATTTT,CASSSPWGGPTDTQYF
few,TRBJ1-2,TRBV27,TRBD1,TGTGCCAGCAGGTTACAGGGGGCGGGTAACGGCTACACCTTC,CASRLQGAGNGYTF
-,TRBJ2-3,TRBV4-3,TRBD1,TGCGCCAGCGGCCAAGATCGAACAGGGGTCCCAGATACGCAGTATTTT,CASGQDRTGVPDTQYF
-,TRBJ2-7,TRBV25-1,TRBD2,TGTGCCAGCAGTGTGCGGGAGGATTACAATGAGCAGTACTTC,CASSVREDYNEQYF
-,TRBJ1-1,TRBV24-1,-,TGTGCCACCAGTGACCCTGATAGGGTTGGGCCGATGAACACTGAAGCTTTCTTT,CATSDPDRVGPMNTEAFF
few,TRBJ2-5,TRBV13,-,TGTGCCAGCAGCTTATGGAGCAGGGAGACCCAGTACTTC,CASSLWSRETQYF
few,TRBJ2-7,TRBV20-1,-,TGCAGTGCTCTCGAAAGACAGCGACGGTCCTACGAGCAGTACTTC,CSALERQRRSYEQYF
once,TRBJ1-4,TRBV2,TRBD1,TGTGCCAGCAGTTCTCCCCGGGACAGGCCGAATTTGGCATCTCGAGAAAAACTGTTTTTT,CASSSPRDRPNLASREKLFF
few,TRBJ2-3,TRBV28,TRBD2,TGTGCCAGCTCTAGCGGGAGTATTCTAGATACGCAGTATTTT,CASSSGSILDTQYF
-,TRBJ2-7,TRBV6-1,-,TGTGCCAGCAGTGAAAAAGCTACAGGGGCTAGCGATCTCTACGAGCAGTACTTC,CASSEKATGASDLYEQYF
many,TRBJ2-7,TRBV6-6,TRBD2,TGTGCCAGCACCTCACTAGCGGGAGGCCGCTCCGAGCAGTACTTC,CASTSLAGGRSEQYF
-,TRBJ2-7,TRBV28,-,TGTGCCAGCAGTTCTTTAGGTCGGATGGGGCAGTACTTC,CASSSLGRMGQYF
few,TRBJ2-7,TRBV19,-,TGTGCCAGTAGTAAACTTCCGGGGCCCTACGAGCAGTACTTC,CASSKLPGPYEQYF
-,TRBJ2-2,TRBV2,TRBD1,TGTGCCAGCAGTGAGACAGGGGGCGGGGAGCTGTTTTTT,CASSETGGGELFF
few,TRBJ2-1,TRBV12-3/TRBV12-4,TRBD2,TGTGCCAGCAACCCGGGAGCGGGAACTTACAATGAGCAGTTCTTC,CASNPGAGTYNEQFF
few,TRBJ2-7,TRBV20-1,-,TGCAGTGCTAGAGACGCCCCCCGGGGCCTGAGATCCTACGAGCAGTACTTC,CSARDAPRGLRSYEQYF